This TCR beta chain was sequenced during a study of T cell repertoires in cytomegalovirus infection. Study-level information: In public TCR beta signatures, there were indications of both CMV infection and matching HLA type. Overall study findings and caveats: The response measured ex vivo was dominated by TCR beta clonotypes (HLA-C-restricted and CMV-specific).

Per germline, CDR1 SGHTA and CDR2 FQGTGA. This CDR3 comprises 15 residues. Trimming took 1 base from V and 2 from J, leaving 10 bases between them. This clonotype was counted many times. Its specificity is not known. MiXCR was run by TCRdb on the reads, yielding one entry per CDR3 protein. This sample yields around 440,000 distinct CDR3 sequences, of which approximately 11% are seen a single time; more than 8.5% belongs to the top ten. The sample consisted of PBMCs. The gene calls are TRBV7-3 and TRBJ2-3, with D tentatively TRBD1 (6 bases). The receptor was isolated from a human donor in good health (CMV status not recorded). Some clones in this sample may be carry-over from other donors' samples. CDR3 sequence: CASSLNQGYTDTQYF. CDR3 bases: TGTGCCAGCAGCTTAAACCAGGGGTACACAGATACGCAGTATTTT.